This T cell receptor beta chain was sequenced in a study of shared clonotypes between healthy human individuals. TCRdb's copy holds only in-frame clones and misses some; the assay was immunoSEQ multiplex PCR. The sample holds millions of clones, 85% to 95% seen once. CDR1 and CDR2 (germline): KGHSH, LQKENI. Trimming cost V 3 bases and J 2 bases, with 17 bases left between them. The CDR3 has 17 residues. The sequenced sample consisted of naive CD4+ T cells sorted from blood. Subset given: CD45RA+ positively selected. The origin of this receptor is a young man in good health. The chain recombines TRBV18 with TRBJ1-3; weak D call: TRBD1 (5 bases). CDR3 DNA: TGTGCCAGCTCACCTGTGACAGCGCCATGGGCTGGAAACACCATATATTTT. Translation gives CASSPVTAPWAGNTIYF.